This T cell receptor (beta chain) was recovered during a study of shared clonotypes between healthy human individuals (TCRdb year 2020). About the full investigation: A few men and a couple of women, aged 18 to 49 years, made up the cohort. For each donor, three plates each were used for CD4 naive and CD4 memory, two plates were used for CD8 naive, and one plate was used for CD8 memory. The study deeply sequenced blood TCR repertoires of about 5 healthy adults to estimate repertoire size and the extent of clonotype sharing between individuals. Leukapheresis yielded between about 0.9 and 9.5 billion PBMCs per donor. Libraries were prepared and TCR repertoires were sequenced by different laboratories using diverse techniques, in order to increase sequencing depth and limit assay-specific biases. Study-level results and caveats: Across a few donors, roughly 5.4% of naive CD4, more than 3% of naive CD8, 2.3% of memory CD4, and approximately 0.4% of memory CD8 clonotypes were shared. Naive subsets generally had larger estimated clonotype richness than memory subsets. Rarefaction of sorted-subset datasets indicated incomplete sequencing despite the large sequencing depth. Sampling was restricted to blood, and TCR repertoires in tissues likely differ from the TCR repertoires found in blood. Compared with non-shared clonotypes, clonotypes shared by all four sorted-subset donors had higher generation probabilities. Because the study included only a small number of donors, the genetic and exposure-history diversity represented was limited. Pairwise subsampling indicated that sequencing depth was expected to affect the degree of clonotype sharing among donors.

Healthy HIV-negative adults with no recently reported acute infections or vaccinations were included as donors. Every donor was a Caucasian adult living in Nashville, Tennessee, USA. CD4+ T cells were enriched through magnetic negative selection, after which naive cells were positively selected on CD45RA and the remaining negative fraction served as the memory subset. Blood was obtained by leukapheresis, after which PBMCs were separated by Ficoll-Histopaque density gradient centrifugation and cryopreserved in liquid nitrogen vapor phase. Analytical flow cytometry was used to check the purity and quantity of each magnetically sorted T cell population. From each sorted fraction, genomic DNA was isolated and quantified by UV absorbance on a Nanodrop 2000c. Using the deep immunoSEQ assay, multiplex PCR amplified TCR CDR3 regions from genomic DNA. For each cell subset, the extracted genomic DNA was distributed evenly across all wells of several immunoSEQ 96-well plates, and each plate served as one replicate. For sorted subsets, approximately 190 ng of genomic DNA, equivalent to 25,000 to 30,000 T cell genomes, went into each replicate PCR. Purified libraries were measured with a Qubit 3.0 fluorometer, size-checked on a Bioanalyzer 2100, and measured again with the KAPA Library Quantification kit. Every immunoSEQ 96-well plate was sequenced on a dedicated single-read 150-cycle Illumina NextSeq 550 flow cell. The source study handled its data this way. Because only junctional sequences without quality scores were contained in the immunoSEQ output, filtering matching that applied to full-length reads could not be performed. To assign V/J genes and CDR3, sequences were annotated using PyIR, a Python wrapper for IgBLAST v1.9, with IMGT germline references. Reads were removed for weak V/J assignments (E-value above 1e-6), missing CDR3, stop codons, out-of-frame junctions, or ambiguous translated residues. V3J clonotypes were defined by identical inferred V gene, J gene, and CDR3 amino acid sequence. To compute the percentage overlap between repertoires, the number of shared unique clonotypes was divided by the size of the smaller repertoire. Repertoire richness was assessed with RTK rarefaction, the Chao1 estimator, and Recon v2.1 estimates of unobserved clonotypes. Generation probabilities for all TCRbeta clonotypes obtained by the gDNA method from several donors were computed using OLGA. The clones in this table, taken by TCRdb from immuneACCESS, are in-frame only. Not every clone is retained; where verified, under half of the shortfall comes from an unresolved V gene, and the cause of the rest is unknown. That table is the source of V, J and clone size, and D and trimming were worked out from the DNA. For this sample there are about 1.1 million clones; more than 75% appear just once. The ten largest make up more than 0.55% of the sample.

Points on this clone: What this receptor recognizes is not known. Nothing much larger sits one base from this clone, and base qualities are not available.

Ends trimmed: V by 0 bases, J by 3 bases; bases unmatched to a gene: 6. The CDR3 measures 17 amino acids from cysteine to phenylalanine. Only CDR3 DNA is held: 51 bases, read in frame from base 1. The germline V gene yields ENHRY for CDR1 and SYGVKD for CDR2. The TCR originated in a man aged 18 to 35 in good health. Some clones in this sample may be carry-over from other donors' samples. What was sequenced was memory CD4+ T cells from PBMCs. This specimen's cell subset or site label, per the study, means: CD45RA-negative fraction. The sequence links TRBV10-3 to TRBJ2-2, and TRBD1 matches 8 of the central bases. The DNA reads as follows: TGTGCCATCAGTGAGTCGTGGACAGGGAAAGACACCGGGGAGCTGTTTTTT. Its translation is CAISESWTGKDTGELFF.